The clone carrying this T cell receptor (beta chain) was recorded a few times. MiXCR, run by TCRdb on the 5' RACE reads, gives a single entry per CDR3 protein. The top ten hold over 5.5% of the sample, which has almost 75,000 distinct CDR3 sequences, more than 10% seen once. These data belong to a study of spatial heterogeneity in lung cancer. Study-wide background: Fewer alpha-chain than beta-chain sequences were consistently detected.

The time point: sample taken at primary tumor resection. The study sequenced unsorted whole RNA from tumor, nontumor lung or frozen PBMC. Samples were obtained from some 70 donors, all untreated early-stage non-small cell lung cancer patients. The CDR3 consists of 14 residues. CDR1 and CDR2 from the germline V gene are LNHNV and YYDKDF (reference sequence). Losses at the gene ends were 5 bases for V and 2 bases for J; bases not matched to a gene: 5. The clonotype originates from a male donor with early-stage non-small cell lung cancer. The chain joins TRBV15 to TRBJ2-7, with 8 bases identical to TRBD2. Sequenced material: PBMCs, taken at surgery. CDR3 DNA sequence: TGTGCCACCAGCCCCCCCGGGAGGGCCTACGAGCAGTACTTC. Protein product: CATSPPGRAYEQYF.